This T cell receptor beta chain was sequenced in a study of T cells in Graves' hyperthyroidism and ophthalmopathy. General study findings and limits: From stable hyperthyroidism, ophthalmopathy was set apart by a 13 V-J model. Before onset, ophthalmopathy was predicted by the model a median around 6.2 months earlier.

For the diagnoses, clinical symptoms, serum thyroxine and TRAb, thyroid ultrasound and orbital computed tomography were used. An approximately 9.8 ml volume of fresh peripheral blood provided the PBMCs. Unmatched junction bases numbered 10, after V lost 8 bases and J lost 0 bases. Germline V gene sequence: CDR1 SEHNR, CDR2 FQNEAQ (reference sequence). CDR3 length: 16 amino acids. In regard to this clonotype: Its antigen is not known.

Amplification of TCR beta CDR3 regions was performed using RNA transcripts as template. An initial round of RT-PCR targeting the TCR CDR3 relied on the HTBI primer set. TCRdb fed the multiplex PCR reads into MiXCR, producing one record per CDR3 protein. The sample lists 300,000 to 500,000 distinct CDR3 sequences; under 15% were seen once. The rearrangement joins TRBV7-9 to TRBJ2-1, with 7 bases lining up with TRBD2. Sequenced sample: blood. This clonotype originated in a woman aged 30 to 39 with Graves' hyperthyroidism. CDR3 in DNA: TGTGCCAGCGGGGGACTAACATTCTACTCCTACAATGAGCAGTTCTTC. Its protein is CASGGLTFYSYNEQFF.